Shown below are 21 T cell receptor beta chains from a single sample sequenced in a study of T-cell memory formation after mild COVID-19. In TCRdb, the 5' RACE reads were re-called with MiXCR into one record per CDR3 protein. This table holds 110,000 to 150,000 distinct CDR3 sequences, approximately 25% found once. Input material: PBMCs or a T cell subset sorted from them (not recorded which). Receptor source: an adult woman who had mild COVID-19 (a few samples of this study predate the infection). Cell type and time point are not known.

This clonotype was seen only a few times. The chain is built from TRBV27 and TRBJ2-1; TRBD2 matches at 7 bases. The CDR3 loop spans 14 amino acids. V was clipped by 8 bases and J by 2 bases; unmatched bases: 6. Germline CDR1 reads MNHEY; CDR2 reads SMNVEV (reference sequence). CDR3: CASGREGPYNEQFF. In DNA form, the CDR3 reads TGTGCCAGCGGGAGGGAGGGACCCTACAATGAGCAGTTCTTC.

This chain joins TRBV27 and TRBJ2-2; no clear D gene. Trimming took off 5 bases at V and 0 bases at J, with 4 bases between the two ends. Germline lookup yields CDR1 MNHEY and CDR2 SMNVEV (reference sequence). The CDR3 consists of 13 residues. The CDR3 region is CASSPSNTGELFF. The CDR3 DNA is TGTGCCAGCAGTCCGTCGAACACCGGGGAGCTGTTTTTT.

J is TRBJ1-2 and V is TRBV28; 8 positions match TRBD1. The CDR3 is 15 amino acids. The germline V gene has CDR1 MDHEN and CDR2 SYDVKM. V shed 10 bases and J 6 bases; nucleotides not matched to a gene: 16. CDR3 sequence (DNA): TGTGCCATCGACCCCGGGACAGGCGAGGTGAATGGCTACACCTTC. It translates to CAIDPGTGEVNGYTF.

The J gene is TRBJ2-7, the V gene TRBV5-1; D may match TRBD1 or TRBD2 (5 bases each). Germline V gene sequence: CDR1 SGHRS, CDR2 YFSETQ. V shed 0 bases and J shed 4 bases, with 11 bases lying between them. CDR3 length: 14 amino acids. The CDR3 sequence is CASSLALEGYEQYF. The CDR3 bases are TGCGCCAGCAGCTTGGCTCTTGAGGGGTACGAGCAGTACTTC.

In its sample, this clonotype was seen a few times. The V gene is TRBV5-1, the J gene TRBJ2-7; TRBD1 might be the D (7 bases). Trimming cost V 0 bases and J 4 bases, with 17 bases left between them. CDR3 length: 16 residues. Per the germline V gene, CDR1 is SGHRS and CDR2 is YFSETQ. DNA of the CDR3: TGCGCCAGCAGCTTGGTGGGGGGACAGATGGAGTACGAGCAGTACTTC. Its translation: CASSLVGGQMEYEQYF.

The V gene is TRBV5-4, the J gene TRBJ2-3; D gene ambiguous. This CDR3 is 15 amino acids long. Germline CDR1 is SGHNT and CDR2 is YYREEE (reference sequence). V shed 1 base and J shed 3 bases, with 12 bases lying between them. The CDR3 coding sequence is TGTGCCAGCAGCTTGACTGGAGAGCCGACAGATACGCAGTATTTT. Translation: CASSLTGEPTDTQYF.

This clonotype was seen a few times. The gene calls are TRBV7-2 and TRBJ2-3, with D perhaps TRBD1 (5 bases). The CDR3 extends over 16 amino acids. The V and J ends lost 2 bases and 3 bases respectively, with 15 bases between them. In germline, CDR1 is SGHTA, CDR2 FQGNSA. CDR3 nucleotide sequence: TGTGCCAGCAGCTTAAGAAAGGGGCCGGCTACAGATACGCAGTATTTT. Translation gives CASSLRKGPATDTQYF. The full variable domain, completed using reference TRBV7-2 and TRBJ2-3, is GAGVSQSPSNKVTEKGKDVELRCDPISGHTALYWYRQSLGQGLEFLIYFQGNSAPDKSGLPSDRFSAERTGGSVSTLTIQRTQQEDSAVYLCASSLRKGPATDTQYFGPGTRLTVL.

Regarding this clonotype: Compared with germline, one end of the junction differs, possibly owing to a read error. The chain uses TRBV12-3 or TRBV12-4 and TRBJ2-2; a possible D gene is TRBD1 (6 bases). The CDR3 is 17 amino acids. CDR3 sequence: CDSSFFRKAGATGELFF. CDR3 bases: TGTGACAGCAGTTTCTTCCGTAAAGCAGGGGCCACCGGGGAGCTGTTTTTT.

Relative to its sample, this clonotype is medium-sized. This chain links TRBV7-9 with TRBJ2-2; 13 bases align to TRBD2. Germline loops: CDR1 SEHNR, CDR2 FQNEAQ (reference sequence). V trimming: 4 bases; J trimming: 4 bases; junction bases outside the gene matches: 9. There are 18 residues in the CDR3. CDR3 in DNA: TGTGCCAGCAGCTCCGGACTAGCGGGGGCCCCGGGCACCGGGGAGCTGTTTTTT. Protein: CASSSGLAGAPGTGELFF.

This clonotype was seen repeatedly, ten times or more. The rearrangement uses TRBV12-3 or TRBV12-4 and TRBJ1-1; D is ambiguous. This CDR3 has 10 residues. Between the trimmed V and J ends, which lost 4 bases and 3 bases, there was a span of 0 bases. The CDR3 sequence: CASSYTEAFF. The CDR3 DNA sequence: TGTGCCAGCAGTTACACTGAAGCTTTCTTT.

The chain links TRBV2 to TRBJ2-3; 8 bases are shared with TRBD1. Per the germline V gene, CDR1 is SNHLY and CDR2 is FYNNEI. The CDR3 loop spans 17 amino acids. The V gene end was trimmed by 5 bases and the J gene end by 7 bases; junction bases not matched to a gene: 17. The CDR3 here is CASSPVTGQGSLYTQYF. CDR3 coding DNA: TGTGCCAGCAGTCCGGTTACAGGACAGGGATCCCTTTATACGCAGTATTTT.

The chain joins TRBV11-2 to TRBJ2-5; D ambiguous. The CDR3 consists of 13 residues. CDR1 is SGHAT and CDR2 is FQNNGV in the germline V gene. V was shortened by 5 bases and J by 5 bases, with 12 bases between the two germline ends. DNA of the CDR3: TGTGCCAGCAGCCCCAGCCCCCCGGAGACCCAGTACTTC. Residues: CASSPSPPETQYF.

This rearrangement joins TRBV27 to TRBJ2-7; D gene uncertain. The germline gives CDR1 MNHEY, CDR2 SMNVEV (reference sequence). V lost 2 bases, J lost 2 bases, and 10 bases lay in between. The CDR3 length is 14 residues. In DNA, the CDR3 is TGTGCCAGCAGTTTAGGGCCGCTAGCCTACGAGCAGTACTTC. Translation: CASSLGPLAYEQYF.

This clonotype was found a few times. The CDR3 protein is CASSPPPYNEQFF. In nucleotides, the CDR3 is TGTGCCAGCAGCCCCCCCCCTTACAATGAGCAGTTCTTC. The chain combines TRBV7-9 with TRBJ2-1; the D is unclear. Germline V gene data show CDR1 as SEHNR and CDR2 as FQNEAQ (reference sequence). V was shortened by 5 bases and J by 4 bases, with 9 bases between the two germline ends. The CDR3 is 13 amino acids.

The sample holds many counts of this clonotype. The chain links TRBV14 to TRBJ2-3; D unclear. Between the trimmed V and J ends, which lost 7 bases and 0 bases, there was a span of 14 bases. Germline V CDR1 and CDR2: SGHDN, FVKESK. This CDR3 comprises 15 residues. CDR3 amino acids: CASTPLGTSTDTQYF. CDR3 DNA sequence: TGTGCCAGCACCCCTCTGGGTACTAGCACAGATACGCAGTATTTT.

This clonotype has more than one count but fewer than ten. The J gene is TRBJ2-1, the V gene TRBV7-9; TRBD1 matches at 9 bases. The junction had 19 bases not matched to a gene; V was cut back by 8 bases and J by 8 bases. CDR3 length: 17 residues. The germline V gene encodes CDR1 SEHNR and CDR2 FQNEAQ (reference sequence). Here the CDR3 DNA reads TGTGCCAGCGAACAGAGCCTCGGGACAGGGATTGTATATGAGCAGTTCTTC. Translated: CASEQSLGTGIVYEQFF.

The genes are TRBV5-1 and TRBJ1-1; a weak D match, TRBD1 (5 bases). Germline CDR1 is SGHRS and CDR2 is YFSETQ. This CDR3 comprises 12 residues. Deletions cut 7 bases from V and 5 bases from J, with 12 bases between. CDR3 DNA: TGCGCCAGCGGTGAGGGGATGACTGAAGCTTTCTTT. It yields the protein CASGEGMTEAFF.

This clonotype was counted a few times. The CDR3 reads CASSSALGKETQYF. Written as DNA, the CDR3 is TGTGCCAGCAGCTCCGCCCTGGGGAAAGAGACCCAGTACTTC. The genes are TRBV7-9 and TRBJ2-5; D not resolved. This CDR3 has 14 residues. CDR1 and CDR2 (germline): SEHNR, FQNEAQ (reference sequence). Deletions cut 4 bases from V and 3 bases from J, with 12 bases between. Drawing the rest from reference TRBV7-9 and TRBJ2-5, the complete variable domain is DTGVSQNPRHKITKRGQNVTFRCDPISEHNRLYWYRQTLGQGPEFLTYFQNEAQLEKSRLLSDRFSAERPKGSFSTLEIQRTEQGDSAMYLCASSSALGKETQYFGPGTRLLVL.

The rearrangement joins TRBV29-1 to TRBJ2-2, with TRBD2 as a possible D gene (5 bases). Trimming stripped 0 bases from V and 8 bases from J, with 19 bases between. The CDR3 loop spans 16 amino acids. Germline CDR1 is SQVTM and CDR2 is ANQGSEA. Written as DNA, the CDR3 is TGCAGCGTTGAAGATCTTACCGGGATGGTTGGAGGGGAGCTGTTTTTT. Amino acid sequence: CSVEDLTGMVGGELFF.

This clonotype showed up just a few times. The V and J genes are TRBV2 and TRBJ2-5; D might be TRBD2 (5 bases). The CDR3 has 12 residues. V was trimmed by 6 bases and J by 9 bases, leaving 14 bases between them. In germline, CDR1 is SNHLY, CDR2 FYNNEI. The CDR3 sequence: CASSGGTEPQYF. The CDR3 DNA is TGTGCCAGCAGCGGAGGAACCGAGCCCCAGTACTTC.

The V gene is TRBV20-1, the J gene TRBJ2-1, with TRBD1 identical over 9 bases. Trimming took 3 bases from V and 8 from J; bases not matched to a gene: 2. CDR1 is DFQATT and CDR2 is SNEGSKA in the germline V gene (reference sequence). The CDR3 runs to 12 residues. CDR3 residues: CSARNRGHEQFF. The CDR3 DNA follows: TGCAGTGCTAGGAACAGGGGGCATGAGCAGTTCTTC.